These T cell receptor beta chains were read from a single sample in a study of cytomegalovirus exposure and HLA in healthy donors. This table comes from immunoSEQ multiplex PCR, and its TCRdb copy is limited to in-frame clones, with some not included. The table lists 90,000 to 120,000 clones, less than 85% of them singletons. Sample: PBMCs. Every receptor here comes from a woman between 18 and 29 years old in good health and CMV-seropositive. Both conserved end residues are part of each CDR3. D genes are given only for firm matches. Where a row states a size, it is once, few, many or the class of an expanded clone; other rows omit it.

CDR3aa: CASVYRGGRGTEAFF
CDR3nt: TGTGCCAGCGTTTATCGAGGTGGCAGGGGCACTGAAGCTTTCTTT
j_gene: TRBJ1-1
d_gene: -
v_gene: TRBV27
abundance: few

CDR3aa: CASSEEGGGRDEAFF
CDR3nt: TGTGCCAGCAGTGAAGAAGGAGGGGGCAGGGATGAAGCTTTCTTT
j_gene: TRBJ1-1
d_gene: TRBD1
v_gene: TRBV6-1
abundance: few

CDR3aa: CASSPGTGFSYEQYF
CDR3nt: TGTGCCAGCAGTCCCGGGACAGGGTTCTCCTACGAGCAGTACTTC
j_gene: TRBJ2-7
d_gene: TRBD1
v_gene: TRBV28
abundance: -

CDR3aa: CASSREAAGANVLTF
CDR3nt: TGTGCCAGCAGTCGGGAGGCGGCTGGGGCCAACGTCCTGACTTTC
j_gene: TRBJ2-6
d_gene: TRBD2
v_gene: TRBV28
abundance: -

CDR3aa: CASSDTNYGYTF
CDR3nt: TGTGCCAGCAGTGACACTAACTATGGCTACACCTTC
j_gene: TRBJ1-2
d_gene: -
v_gene: TRBV28
abundance: few

CDR3aa: CASRDSGTHEQYF
CDR3nt: TGTGCCAGCAGGGATAGCGGGACTCACGAGCAGTACTTC
j_gene: TRBJ2-7
d_gene: TRBD2
v_gene: TRBV27
abundance: -

CDR3aa: CARGDVNTEAFF
CDR3nt: TGTGCCAGAGGAGACGTGAACACTGAAGCTTTCTTT
j_gene: TRBJ1-1
d_gene: -
v_gene: TRBV2
abundance: many

CDR3aa: CSVRGLVGTEAFF
CDR3nt: TGCAGCGTTAGGGGGTTGGTTGGCACTGAAGCTTTCTTT
j_gene: TRBJ1-1
d_gene: -
v_gene: TRBV29-1
abundance: -

CDR3aa: CASSKRGPDQPQHF
CDR3nt: TGTGCCAGCAGCAAAAGGGGCCCGGATCAGCCCCAGCATTTT
j_gene: TRBJ1-5
d_gene: -
v_gene: TRBV21-1
abundance: -

CDR3aa: CASSVRPGVNQPQHF
CDR3nt: TGTGCCAGCAGCGTCCGTCCCGGGGTCAATCAGCCCCAGCATTTT
j_gene: TRBJ1-5
d_gene: -
v_gene: TRBV9
abundance: -

CDR3aa: CASSAGQANSPLHF
CDR3nt: TGTGCCAGCAGCGCCGGACAGGCTAATTCACCCCTCCACTTT
j_gene: TRBJ1-6
d_gene: TRBD1
v_gene: TRBV7-3
abundance: -

CDR3aa: CAWSVGQGDFGQYF
CDR3nt: TGTGCCTGGAGCGTAGGACAGGGTGACTTCGGGCAGTACTTC
j_gene: TRBJ2-7
d_gene: TRBD1
v_gene: TRBV30
abundance: -

CDR3aa: CASILQGGYEQYF
CDR3nt: TGCGCCAGCATTCTACAAGGGGGTTACGAGCAGTACTTC
j_gene: TRBJ2-7
d_gene: -
v_gene: TRBV5-1
abundance: -

CDR3aa: CASMEWGGGEQPQHF
CDR3nt: TGTGCCAGCATGGAATGGGGGGGAGGAGAGCAGCCCCAGCATTTT
j_gene: TRBJ1-5
d_gene: -
v_gene: TRBV5-8
abundance: -

CDR3aa: CSVSGGAAEAFF
CDR3nt: TGCAGCGTGTCAGGGGGAGCGGCTGAAGCTTTCTTT
j_gene: TRBJ1-1
d_gene: TRBD1
v_gene: TRBV29-1
abundance: -

CDR3aa: CAGGSGNTIYF
CDR3nt: TGTGCCGGCGGATCTGGAAACACCATATATTTT
j_gene: TRBJ1-3
d_gene: -
v_gene: TRBV11-3
abundance: -

CDR3aa: CASSQGAGRLGSNQPQHF
CDR3nt: TGTGCCAGCAGCCAGGGGGCAGGGAGACTTGGTAGCAATCAGCCCCAGCATTTT
j_gene: TRBJ1-5
d_gene: TRBD1
v_gene: TRBV27
abundance: -

CDR3aa: CASSTGLGTGELFF
CDR3nt: TGTGCCAGCAGTACAGGTTTGGGGACCGGGGAGCTGTTTTTT
j_gene: TRBJ2-2
d_gene: -
v_gene: TRBV7-9
abundance: -

CDR3aa: CASSETGLDQPQHF
CDR3nt: TGTGCCAGCAGTGAAACAGGGCTGGATCAGCCCCAGCATTTT
j_gene: TRBJ1-5
d_gene: -
v_gene: TRBV25-1
abundance: few

CDR3aa: CASHRGPYGYTF
CDR3nt: TGTGCCAGCCACAGGGGCCCCTATGGCTACACCTTC
j_gene: TRBJ1-2
d_gene: TRBD1
v_gene: TRBV19
abundance: -

CDR3aa: CSVRGLAGFNEQFF
CDR3nt: TGCAGCGTGAGGGGACTAGCGGGGTTCAATGAGCAGTTCTTC
j_gene: TRBJ2-1
d_gene: TRBD2
v_gene: TRBV29-1
abundance: -

CDR3aa: CASRGDRADYGYTF
CDR3nt: TGTGCCAGCAGGGGGGACAGGGCTGACTATGGCTACACCTTC
j_gene: TRBJ1-2
d_gene: TRBD1
v_gene: TRBV11-2
abundance: -

CDR3aa: CASSRPLGATDTQYF
CDR3nt: TGTGCCAGCAGTCGCCCCCTGGGGGCAACAGATACGCAGTATTTT
j_gene: TRBJ2-3
d_gene: -
v_gene: TRBV28
abundance: once

CDR3aa: CASSVAWDRAGGELFF
CDR3nt: TGTGCCAGCAGCGTAGCCTGGGACAGAGCGGGCGGGGAGCTGTTTTTT
j_gene: TRBJ2-2
d_gene: -
v_gene: TRBV9
abundance: -

CDR3aa: CASSPREGAAGYTF
CDR3nt: TGTGCCAGCAGCCCCCGGGAGGGCGCCGCGGGCTACACCTTC
j_gene: TRBJ1-2
d_gene: -
v_gene: TRBV7-2
abundance: -

CDR3aa: CARGGRGQGRYEQYF
CDR3nt: TGTGCCAGGGGGGGAAGGGGACAGGGGAGGTACGAGCAGTACTTC
j_gene: TRBJ2-7
d_gene: TRBD1
v_gene: TRBV6-1
abundance: -

CDR3aa: CAWGAASADEQFF
CDR3nt: TGTGCCTGGGGGGCCGCCTCTGCGGATGAGCAGTTCTTC
j_gene: TRBJ2-1
d_gene: -
v_gene: TRBV30
abundance: -

CDR3aa: CASSENLSNQPQHF
CDR3nt: TGTGCCAGCAGTGAAAATCTTAGCAATCAGCCCCAGCATTTT
j_gene: TRBJ1-5
d_gene: -
v_gene: TRBV6-1
abundance: -

CDR3aa: CASSSGTSGREEQFF
CDR3nt: TGTGCCAGCAGTTCCGGGACTAGCGGGAGGGAGGAGCAGTTCTTC
j_gene: TRBJ2-1
d_gene: TRBD2
v_gene: TRBV27
abundance: -

CDR3aa: CASTPSLTEQFF
CDR3nt: TGTGCCAGCACCCCTAGCCTTACTGAGCAGTTCTTC
j_gene: TRBJ2-1
d_gene: -
v_gene: TRBV6-6
abundance: -

CDR3aa: CASSLLAGGSHEQYF
CDR3nt: TGTGCCAGCAGCTTACTAGCGGGAGGCTCCCACGAGCAGTACTTC
j_gene: TRBJ2-7
d_gene: TRBD2
v_gene: TRBV5-5
abundance: -

CDR3aa: CASSLAVDRTDTQYF
CDR3nt: TGTGCCAGCAGTCTAGCGGTAGACCGCACAGATACGCAGTATTTT
j_gene: TRBJ2-3
d_gene: TRBD2
v_gene: TRBV5-4
abundance: -

CDR3aa: CASSRGTSGQDNEQFF
CDR3nt: TGTGCCAGCAGCAGGGGGACTAGCGGGCAGGACAATGAGCAGTTCTTC
j_gene: TRBJ2-1
d_gene: TRBD2
v_gene: TRBV2
abundance: -

CDR3aa: CATASGMSSDTQYF
CDR3nt: TGTGCCACCGCTAGCGGGATGTCGTCAGATACGCAGTATTTT
j_gene: TRBJ2-3
d_gene: TRBD2
v_gene: TRBV6-4
abundance: -

CDR3aa: CASSIDLYSYNEQFF
CDR3nt: TGTGCCAGTAGTATTGATCTCTACTCCTACAATGAGCAGTTCTTC
j_gene: TRBJ2-1
d_gene: -
v_gene: TRBV19
abundance: -

CDR3aa: CASSTGGGQYTF
CDR3nt: TGTGCCAGTAGTACCGGCGGAGGGCAGTACACCTTC
j_gene: TRBJ1-2
d_gene: -
v_gene: TRBV19
abundance: -

CDR3aa: CAISERSQETQYF
CDR3nt: TGTGCCATCAGTGAACGGAGCCAAGAGACCCAGTACTTC
j_gene: TRBJ2-5
d_gene: -
v_gene: TRBV10-3
abundance: -

CDR3aa: CAIREPGQGFYEQYF
CDR3nt: TGTGCCATCAGAGAACCGGGACAGGGGTTCTACGAGCAGTACTTC
j_gene: TRBJ2-7
d_gene: TRBD1
v_gene: TRBV10-3
abundance: -

CDR3aa: CASSLSLGLAGDEQFF
CDR3nt: TGTGCCAGCAGTTTAAGTTTGGGACTAGCGGGCGATGAGCAGTTCTTC
j_gene: TRBJ2-1
d_gene: TRBD2
v_gene: TRBV28
abundance: -

CDR3aa: CAWSVWQNSYEQYF
CDR3nt: TGTGCCTGGAGTGTATGGCAGAACTCCTACGAGCAGTACTTC
j_gene: TRBJ2-7
d_gene: -
v_gene: TRBV30
abundance: -

CDR3aa: CASSLGLAGGHNEQFF
CDR3nt: TGTGCCAGCAGCTTGGGACTAGCGGGAGGACACAATGAGCAGTTCTTC
j_gene: TRBJ2-1
d_gene: TRBD2
v_gene: TRBV5-8
abundance: once

CDR3aa: CAWTPPPGTANEKLFF
CDR3nt: TGTGCCTGGACCCCTCCTCCCGGGACAGCTAATGAAAAACTGTTTTTT
j_gene: TRBJ1-4
d_gene: TRBD1
v_gene: TRBV30
abundance: -

CDR3aa: CASSPPWSGGDYGYTF
CDR3nt: TGTGCCAGCAGCCCCCCCTGGTCAGGGGGTGACTATGGCTACACCTTC
j_gene: TRBJ1-2
d_gene: TRBD1
v_gene: TRBV28
abundance: -

CDR3aa: CASSLGQRTDTQYF
CDR3nt: TGTGCCAGCAGCCTGGGACAACGCACAGATACGCAGTATTTT
j_gene: TRBJ2-3
d_gene: -
v_gene: TRBV14
abundance: -

CDR3aa: CASSLFGGDTEAFF
CDR3nt: TGTGCCAGCAGTCTCTTCGGGGGGGACACTGAAGCTTTCTTT
j_gene: TRBJ1-1
d_gene: -
v_gene: TRBV27
abundance: -

CDR3aa: CASSYAMTGGNTEAFF
CDR3nt: TGTGCCAGCAGTTACGCCATGACAGGGGGGAACACTGAAGCTTTCTTT
j_gene: TRBJ1-1
d_gene: TRBD1
v_gene: TRBV6-5
abundance: -

CDR3aa: CATSRVGVSEQFF
CDR3nt: TGTGCCACCAGCAGAGTGGGCGTGAGCGAGCAGTTCTTC
j_gene: TRBJ2-1
d_gene: -
v_gene: TRBV15
abundance: -

CDR3aa: CAWNGGAYNEQFF
CDR3nt: TGTGCCTGGAATGGCGGGGCCTACAATGAGCAGTTCTTC
j_gene: TRBJ2-1
d_gene: -
v_gene: TRBV30
abundance: -

CDR3aa: CASSLDLRAGARYGYTF
CDR3nt: TGTGCCAGCAGCTTGGATTTGAGGGCAGGGGCCCGCTATGGCTACACCTTC
j_gene: TRBJ1-2
d_gene: -
v_gene: TRBV5-6
abundance: -

CDR3aa: CASTGQGYEQYF
CDR3nt: TGTGCCAGCACGGGACAGGGCTACGAGCAGTACTTC
j_gene: TRBJ2-7
d_gene: TRBD1
v_gene: TRBV6-1
abundance: medium-sized

CDR3aa: CATSRVGGDSAFF
CDR3nt: TGTGCCACCAGCAGAGTGGGAGGGGATTCGGCTTTCTTT
j_gene: TRBJ1-1
d_gene: -
v_gene: TRBV15
abundance: -

CDR3aa: CASSETSYNEQFF
CDR3nt: TGCGCCAGCAGCGAGACTAGCTACAATGAGCAGTTCTTC
j_gene: TRBJ2-1
d_gene: -
v_gene: TRBV10-2
abundance: -

CDR3aa: CASSQNQLAGDYTGELFF
CDR3nt: TGTGCCAGCAGCCAAAATCAACTAGCGGGAGATTACACCGGGGAGCTGTTTTTT
j_gene: TRBJ2-2
d_gene: TRBD2
v_gene: TRBV4-2
abundance: -

CDR3aa: CAISGQGKGQETQYF
CDR3nt: TGTGCCATCAGTGGACAGGGCAAAGGCCAAGAGACCCAGTACTTC
j_gene: TRBJ2-5
d_gene: TRBD1
v_gene: TRBV10-3
abundance: -

CDR3aa: CTSSQYFTGQGAIGYTF
CDR3nt: TGCACCAGCAGCCAATATTTCACCGGACAGGGTGCGATTGGCTACACCTTC
j_gene: TRBJ1-2
d_gene: -
v_gene: TRBV1
abundance: few

CDR3aa: CASSFGQGRSPLHF
CDR3nt: TGTGCCAGCAGTTTCGGCCAGGGAAGGTCACCCCTCCACTTT
j_gene: TRBJ1-6
d_gene: -
v_gene: TRBV27
abundance: -